Following are 5 T cell receptor beta chains from one sample sequenced in a study of blood T cell repertoires in COVID-19. The table came from immunoSEQ multiplex PCR; TCRdb's copy has only in-frame clones and leaves some out. The sample comprises hundreds of thousands of clones, roughly 90% of which are singletons, and about 0.93% rests with the top ten. Sequenced input: PBMCs or T cells enriched from blood (not recorded which). The receptors derive from a woman aged 25 to 39 who had recovered from COVID-19.

The chain joins TRBV12-3 or TRBV12-4 to TRBJ1-6, with TRBD1 as a possible D gene (5 bases). The germline V and J ends were trimmed by 5 bases and 7 bases, with 9 bases remaining between them. The CDR3 is 13 amino acids. DNA of the CDR3: TGTGCCAGCAGTGACAGTCGAAATTCACCCCTCCACTTT. The encoded protein is CASSDSRNSPLHF.

The chain recombines TRBV4-1 with TRBJ1-2; TRBD1 might be the D (6 bases). CDR3 size: 12 residues. Germline values: CDR1 MGHRA, CDR2 YSYEKL. V was trimmed by 5 bases and J by 8 bases, leaving 12 bases between them. The CDR3 here is CASSAGAGGYTF. CDR3 bases: TGCGCCAGCAGCGCGGGGGCAGGCGGCTACACCTTC.

The V and J genes are TRBV4-1 and TRBJ2-1; D possibly corresponds to TRBD1 (6 bases). The CDR3 extends over 14 amino acids. Trimming removed 4 bases from V and 5 bases from J, with 12 bases in between. From germline, CDR1 is MGHRA and CDR2 YSYEKL. CDR3 nucleotides: TGCGCCAGCAGCCTTGGACAGCTGAACAATGAGCAGTTCTTC. Protein sequence: CASSLGQLNNEQFF.

The gene calls are TRBV7-9 and TRBJ1-3; no reliable D call. The CDR3 covers 13 residues. V lost 3 bases and J 4 bases, leaving 7 bases between the germline ends. Germline values: CDR1 SEHNR, CDR2 FQNEAQ (reference sequence). The CDR3 here is CASSFKPGNTIYF. Here the CDR3 DNA reads TGTGCCAGCAGCTTTAAGCCCGGAAACACCATATATTTT.

This clone has a handful of counts. The V gene is TRBV2, the J gene TRBJ2-7; no definite D call. V lost 2 bases and J lost 2, with 13 bases in between. Germline V lookup: CDR1 SNHLY, CDR2 FYNNEI. This CDR3 comprises 15 residues. The CDR3 sequence: CASSETVTKAYEQYF. CDR3 DNA: TGTGCCAGCAGTGAAACAGTCACAAAGGCCTACGAGCAGTACTTC.